The 7 T cell receptor beta chains in this list originate from one sample, sequenced in a study of regulatory T cells in long-lasting Graves disease. Stated time point: newly diagnosed GD, antithyroid drugs for less than 3 months. Making the TCR library involved RNA that had been extracted from PBMCs. CDR3-region Arm-PCR and iRepertoire HTBI primers produced the TCR beta libraries. TCRdb fed the multiplex PCR reads into MiXCR, producing one record per CDR3 protein. The table includes 350,000 to 550,000 distinct CDR3 sequences, 12% to 15% detected once. These same records also appear under a second study, on T cells in Graves' hyperthyroidism and ophthalmopathy.

Sequenced material: peripheral blood mononuclear cells (PBMCs), taken at new diagnosis, from a patient treated with antithyroid drugs. The receptors were gathered from a woman aged 50 to 65 with Graves disease.

This clonotype came up many times. This chain links TRBV28 with TRBJ1-2; a possible D gene is TRBD1 (6 bases). V shed 8 bases and J shed 4 bases, with 17 bases lying between them. Germline V lookup: CDR1 MDHEN, CDR2 SYDVKM. CDR3 length: 14 residues. CDR3 DNA: TGTGCCAGCTGGGGGGGGGGGCGCGTCTATGGCTACACCTTC. Protein product: CASWGGGRVYGYTF.

The rearrangement joins TRBV7-3 to TRBJ2-7, with D unclear. The V end was cut by 5 bases, the J end by 2 bases, with 10 bases between. Germline V lookup: CDR1 SGHTA, CDR2 FQGTGA. The CDR3 has 13 residues. The CDR3 region is CASSPGNPYEQYF. DNA of the CDR3: TGTGCCAGCAGCCCCGGCAACCCCTACGAGCAGTACTTC.

This clonotype was observed many times. The rearrangement uses TRBV11-2 and TRBJ2-3; 10 bases agree with TRBD2. The CDR3 contains 15 residues. J gave up 4 bases and V 3 bases, and 4 bases lay outside the gene matches. CDR1 and CDR2 from the germline V gene are SGHAT and FQNNGV. The CDR3 region is CASSLGAGGPDTQYF. In nucleotides, the CDR3 is TGTGCCAGCAGCTTGGGAGCGGGAGGGCCAGATACGCAGTATTTT.

The sample holds many counts of this clonotype. This chain's CDR3 is CASRTYGFERNTEAFF. CDR3 nucleotide sequence: TGTGCCAGCAGGACATACGGGTTTGAGAGGAACACTGAAGCTTTCTTT. This rearrangement joins TRBV28 to TRBJ1-1; D is ambiguous. V lost 6 bases and J 1 base, leaving 18 bases between the germline ends. From germline, CDR1 is MDHEN and CDR2 SYDVKM. The CDR3 length is 16 residues.

Many counts were recorded for this clonotype. This chain uses TRBV5-1 with TRBJ2-7; 9 bases are shared with TRBD1. The CDR3 length is 15 residues. CDR1 and CDR2 (germline): SGHRS, YFSETQ. J lost 3 bases, V lost 4 bases, and 8 bases had no gene match. The CDR3 bases are TGCGCCAGCAGCGTGGGGACAGGGACAATCTACGAGCAGTACTTC. Its translation is CASSVGTGTIYEQYF.

The chain couples TRBV20-1 to TRBJ1-5; D gene uncertain. The germline V gene has CDR1 DFQATT and CDR2 SNEGSKA (reference sequence). V was pared by 6 bases and J by 2 bases, with 14 bases between. There are 14 residues in the CDR3. Here the CDR3 reads CSAQNRLGNQPQHF. CDR3 DNA sequence: TGCAGTGCACAAAACAGACTAGGCAATCAGCCCCAGCATTTT.

Notes on this clonotype: Here the CDR3 omits its conserved ending phenylalanine or tryptophan, so a read error is the likely source. The chain carries TRBV20-1 and TRBJ2-1; D unresolved. CDR3 length: 12 residues. Looked up from germline, CDR1 is DFQATT and CDR2 is SNEGSKA (reference sequence). CDR3 sequence (DNA): TGCTCCCAGACTGGCCCCTACAATGAGCAGTTCCTC. This codes for CSQTGPYNEQFL.